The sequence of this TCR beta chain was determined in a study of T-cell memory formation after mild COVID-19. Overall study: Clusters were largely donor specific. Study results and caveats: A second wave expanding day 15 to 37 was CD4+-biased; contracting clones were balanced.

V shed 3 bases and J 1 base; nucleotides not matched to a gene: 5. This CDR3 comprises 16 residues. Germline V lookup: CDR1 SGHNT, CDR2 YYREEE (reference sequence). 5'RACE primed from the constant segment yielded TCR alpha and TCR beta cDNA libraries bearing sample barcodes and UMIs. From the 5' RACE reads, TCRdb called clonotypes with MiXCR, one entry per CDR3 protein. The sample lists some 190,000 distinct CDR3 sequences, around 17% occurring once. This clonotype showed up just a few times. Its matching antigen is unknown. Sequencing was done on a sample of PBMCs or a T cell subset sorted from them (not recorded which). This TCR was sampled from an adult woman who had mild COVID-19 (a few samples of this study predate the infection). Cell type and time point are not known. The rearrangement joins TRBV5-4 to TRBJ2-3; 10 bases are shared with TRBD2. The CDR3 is CASSYRLAGGTDTQYF. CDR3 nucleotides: TGTGCCAGCAGCTATCGGCTAGCGGGGGGCACAGATACGCAGTATTTT.